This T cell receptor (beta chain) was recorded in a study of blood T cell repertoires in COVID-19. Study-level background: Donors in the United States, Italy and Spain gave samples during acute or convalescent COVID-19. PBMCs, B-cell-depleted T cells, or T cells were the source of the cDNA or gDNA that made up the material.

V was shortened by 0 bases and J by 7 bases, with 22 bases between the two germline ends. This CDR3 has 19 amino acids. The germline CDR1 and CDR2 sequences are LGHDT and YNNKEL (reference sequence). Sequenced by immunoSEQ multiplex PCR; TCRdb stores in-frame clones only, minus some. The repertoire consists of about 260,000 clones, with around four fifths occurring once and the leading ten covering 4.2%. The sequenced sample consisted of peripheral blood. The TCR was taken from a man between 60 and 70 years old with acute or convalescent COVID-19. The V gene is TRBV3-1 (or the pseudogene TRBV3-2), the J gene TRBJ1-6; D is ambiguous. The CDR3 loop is CASSQDLPVSTEANSPLHF. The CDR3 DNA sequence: TGTGCCAGCAGCCAAGATCTGCCCGTTAGTACAGAAGCCAATTCACCCCTCCACTTT.